This T cell receptor beta chain was documented in a study of blood T cell repertoires in COVID-19. The germline V gene encodes CDR1 LNHDA and CDR2 SQIVND (reference sequence). Trimming removed 5 bases at V and 1 base at J, with 15 bases between. The CDR3 runs to 16 residues. Original analysis: Amplification from reference gene primers served as the basis for estimated nucleated cell counts. Libraries were prepared by immunoSEQ multiplex PCR; TCRdb keeps only in-frame clonotypes and omits some of them. The V and J calls and clone size come from that table; D and trimming were worked out from the DNA. Seen here are 130,000 or so clones, 60% to 85% observed once, and the top ten hold approximately 16%.

The gene calls are TRBV19 and TRBJ1-5, with D perhaps TRBD1 (5 bases). This clonotype originated in a man in his fifties or sixties with acute or convalescent COVID-19. The specimen sequenced was peripheral blood. In DNA form, the CDR3 reads TGTGCCAGTAGTTCCAGGGATCGAGAGAGCAATCAGCCCCAGCATTTT. It codes for CASSSRDRESNQPQHF.